A single sample is the source of the 14 T cell receptor beta chains below, sequenced in a study of T cells in Graves' hyperthyroidism and ophthalmopathy. Template material for amplifying TCR beta CDR3 regions consisted of RNA transcripts. The HTBI primer set drove a first-round RT-PCR of the TCR CDR3. TCRdb independently ran MiXCR on the multiplex PCR reads; one entry per CDR3 protein. The table records some 500,000 distinct CDR3 sequences, approximately 16% of them present only once. Sequences were obtained from blood. The receptors here all came from a woman in her twenties or thirties with Graves' ophthalmopathy.

The V call is TRBV4-1, the J call TRBJ2-7, with TRBD1 as a possible D gene (5 bases). The CDR3 length is 18 residues. CDR1 is MGHRA, CDR2 YSYEKL, per germline. V was clipped by 0 bases and J by 3 bases, with 21 bases between them. CDR3 residues: CASSQDPGLAQGYYEQYF. In nucleotides, the CDR3 is TGCGCCAGCAGCCAAGATCCTGGGCTCGCGCAGGGCTACTACGAGCAGTACTTC.

This clonotype was seen at least ten times. The chain is built from TRBV28 and TRBJ2-2, with unresolved D. Trimming removed 5 bases from V and 3 bases from J, with 10 bases in between. This CDR3 has 14 amino acids. Germline CDR1 reads MDHEN; CDR2 reads SYDVKM. The CDR3 coding sequence is TGTGCCAGCAGTCCCCCCGCGGACACCGGGGAGCTGTTTTTT. Protein: CASSPPADTGELFF.

This clonotype was seen repeatedly, ten times or more. V usage is TRBV11-2 and J usage is TRBJ1-1; D unresolved. Germline V CDR1 and CDR2: SGHAT, FQNNGV. The V gene lost 3 bases and the J gene lost 6 bases, with 11 bases spanning the gap. This CDR3 has 13 residues. CDR3 sequence reads: CASSLSAIPEAFF. The DNA for the CDR3 is TGTGCCAGCAGCTTGTCAGCGATCCCTGAAGCTTTCTTT.

In its sample, this clonotype was seen many times. The CDR3 here is CASSLNFRVGYTF. The CDR3, as DNA: TGTGCCAGCAGCCTCAACTTCAGGGTTGGCTACACCTTC. The rearrangement links TRBV7-2 to TRBJ1-2; tentative D call: TRBD1 (5 bases). The CDR3 is 13 amino acids. V was trimmed by 5 bases and J by 7 bases, leaving 14 bases between them. Germline-derived CDR1 and CDR2 are SGHTA and FQGNSA.

This clonotype was counted many times. This chain joins TRBV7-8 and TRBJ1-5; TRBD1 might be the D (6 bases). Germline V CDR1 and CDR2: SGHVS, FQNEAQ. Trimming pared 3 bases from V and 0 bases from J, leaving 15 bases between. The CDR3 covers 17 residues. In nucleotides, the CDR3 is TGTGCCAGCAGCTTGGGGGCAGCCTCCTATAGCAATCAGCCCCAGCATTTT. Translating it yields CASSLGAASYSNQPQHF.

This clonotype was counted a few times. The chain has TRBV6-1 and TRBJ1-5, with 7 bases that match TRBD1. This CDR3 contains 14 residues. Germline CDR1 MNHNS, CDR2 SASEGT. Unmatched junction bases numbered 8, after V lost 7 bases and J lost 5 bases. In DNA, the CDR3 is TGTGCCAGCACCCCGACAGGGTCGGATCAGCCCCAGCATTTT. This translates into CASTPTGSDQPQHF.

This clonotype occurred many times. The rearrangement uses TRBV28 and TRBJ1-4, with a tentative D call TRBD1 (6 bases). The CDR3 is 14 residues long. Deletions cut 2 bases from V and 8 bases from J, with 12 bases between. The V gene's germline CDR1 is MDHEN and CDR2 SYDVKM. The CDR3 nucleotides read TGTGCCAGCAGTTTACGGGGGGCGGAAGAAAAACTGTTTTTT. Translating gives CASSLRGAEEKLFF.

The gene calls are TRBV29-1 and TRBJ1-2, with 9 bases fitting TRBD1. In germline, CDR1 is SQVTM, CDR2 ANQGSEA. The CDR3 totals 15 residues. J lost 7 bases, V lost 7 bases, and 16 bases had no gene match. CDR3: CSARDRDHPNCGYTF. In DNA form, the CDR3 reads TGCAGCGCTCGGGACAGGGATCACCCTAATTGTGGCTACACCTTC.

This clonotype appeared many times. The V gene is TRBV7-3, the J gene TRBJ2-1; the match to TRBD2 covers 12 bases. The CDR3 totals 15 residues. Trimming removed 6 bases from V and 10 bases from J; junction bases left unmatched: 10. The germline CDR1 and CDR2 sequences are SGHTA and FQGTGA. The CDR3 loop is CASSLRLAGVREQFF. In nucleotides, the CDR3 is TGTGCCAGCAGTTTGCGACTAGCGGGAGTCCGGGAGCAGTTCTTC.

The rearrangement joins TRBV18 to TRBJ1-6; perhaps TRBD1 as D (5 bases). The CDR3 covers 16 residues. CDR1 is KGHSH, CDR2 LQKENI, per germline. The ends were cut back, 1 base at V and 5 bases at J, with 12 bases in the middle. The CDR3 loop is CASSPRPAGDNSPLHF. The CDR3 coding sequence is TGTGCCAGCTCACCACGTCCGGCGGGGGATAATTCACCCCTCCACTTT.

This clonotype was picked up many times. The genes are TRBV3-1 and TRBJ1-5, with 7 bases matching TRBD1. With 1 base clipped from V and 7 bases from J, the junction kept 1 base outside the gene matches. Looked up from germline, CDR1 is LGHDT and CDR2 is YNNKEL (reference sequence). The CDR3 sequence is 13 residues long. In nucleotides, the CDR3 is TGTGCCAGCAGCCAAGGGACAGGACAGCCCCAGCATTTT. Protein sequence: CASSQGTGQPQHF.

Ten or more counts support this clonotype. This chain uses TRBV7-2 with TRBJ2-2; the D gene is possibly TRBD1 (7 bases). Trimming cost V 1 base and J 8 bases, with 14 bases left between them. Germline loops: CDR1 SGHTA, CDR2 FQGNSA. The length of the CDR3 is 15 residues. The chain's CDR3 is CASSLGRGREGELFF. The CDR3, as DNA: TGTGCCAGCAGCTTAGGGAGGGGGCGCGAGGGGGAGCTGTTTTTT.

The CDR3 region has the DNA TGTGCCAGCAGTTTAGGTCTATCCCCCGAGCAGTACTTC. Protein sequence: CASSLGLSPEQYF. The chain carries TRBV12-3 or TRBV12-4 and TRBJ2-7; D gene uncertain. V dropped 1 base and J dropped 6 bases, with 10 bases sitting between them. The CDR3 loop spans 13 amino acids.

This clonotype was observed a few times. The chain couples TRBV7-3 to TRBJ2-3; D is perhaps TRBD2 (6 bases). Trimming shortened V by 0 bases and J by 4 bases, and 8 bases separated the two germline ends. CDR1 is SGHTA, CDR2 FQGTGA, per germline. The length of the CDR3 is 14 residues. This chain's CDR3 is CASSLTGSADTQYF. The CDR3 DNA is TGTGCCAGCAGCTTAACCGGGAGTGCAGATACGCAGTATTTT.